A single sample is the source of the 21 T cell receptor beta chains below, sequenced in a study of cytomegalovirus exposure and HLA in healthy donors. The PCR contained 60 Vbeta and 13 Jbeta primers. Sequencing was performed with immunoSEQ multiplex PCR; in TCRdb, only in-frame clones are kept and a portion is missing. Counted here are some 150,000 clones, around 70% occurring once; the ten biggest clones make up approximately 2%. Source material: PBMCs. The receptors originated from a middle-aged man in good health and CMV-seronegative.

This clone appeared a few times. The V gene is TRBV19, the J gene TRBJ1-1; D ambiguous. The CDR3 covers 13 residues. Per germline, CDR1 LNHDA and CDR2 SQIVND (reference sequence). The V and J ends lost 2 bases and 0 bases respectively, with 4 bases between them. The CDR3 nucleotides are TGTGCCAGTAGTATAAGCCTGAACACTGAAGCTTTCTTT. Translation: CASSISLNTEAFF.

The chain joins TRBV7-2 to TRBJ2-7; 8 bases align to TRBD2. The CDR3 totals 18 residues. After removal of 5 bases from V and 0 bases from J, the junction contained 15 bases not matched to a gene. CDR1 is SGHTA, CDR2 FQGNSA, per germline. The CDR3 protein is CASSDPQTNSGISYEQYF. Here the CDR3 DNA reads TGTGCCAGCAGCGACCCTCAAACTAATAGCGGGATCTCCTACGAGCAGTACTTC.

Of note for this clone: A junction boundary mismatches the germline segment, possibly from a read error. The V and J genes are TRBV20-1 and TRBJ1-2, with D possibly matching TRBD1 (5 bases). This CDR3 spans 11 amino acids. Looked up from germline, CDR1 is DFQATT and CDR2 is SNEGSKA (reference sequence). The CDR3 here is CSASNWDCCPF. CDR3 DNA: TGCAGTGCTAGTAATTGGGACTGCTGCCCCTTC.

This chain joins TRBV19 and TRBJ2-2, with D perhaps TRBD2 (6 bases). The CDR3 length is 15 residues. Germline V lookup: CDR1 LNHDA, CDR2 SQIVND (reference sequence). V dropped 7 bases and J dropped 4 bases, with 16 bases sitting between them. Here the CDR3 reads CASKGYAGTTGELFF. The CDR3 bases are TGTGCCAGTAAGGGGTATGCGGGGACCACCGGGGAGCTGTTTTTT.

The rearrangement uses TRBV5-8 and TRBJ2-5; 9 positions agree with TRBD2. There are 17 residues in the CDR3. V gave up 4 bases and J gave up 3 bases; unmatched junction bases: 13. The germline gives CDR1 SGHTS, CDR2 YDEGEE. CDR3 residues: CASSPGVAGVVEETQYF. The CDR3 nucleotides are TGTGCCAGCAGCCCGGGGGTAGCGGGAGTTGTGGAAGAGACCCAGTACTTC. The full variable domain, in which reference TRBV5-8 and TRBJ2-5 provide the parts outside the CDR3, is EAGVTQSPTHLIKTRGQQATLRCSPISGHTSVYWYQQALGLGLQFLLWYDEGEERNRGNFPPRFSGRQFPNYSSELNVNALELEDSALYLCASSPGVAGVVEETQYFGPGTRLLVL.

This rearrangement joins TRBV11-2 to TRBJ2-1, with TRBD2 identical over 8 bases. The CDR3 runs 14 residues. Losses at the gene ends were 8 bases for V and 0 bases for J; bases not matched to a gene: 3. The V gene's germline CDR1 is SGHAT and CDR2 FQNNGV. This CDR3 reads CASSGTSSYNEQFF. The CDR3 coding sequence is TGTGCCAGCTCCGGGACTAGCTCCTACAATGAGCAGTTCTTC.

The rearrangement uses TRBV2 and TRBJ2-1; 7 nucleotides line up with TRBD1. V shed 3 bases and J 0 bases; nucleotides not matched to a gene: 2. This CDR3 has 15 amino acids. CDR1 SNHLY and CDR2 FYNNEI come from the germline V gene. The CDR3, as DNA: TGTGCCAGCAGTGACAGGGGGTTCTCCTACAATGAGCAGTTCTTC. Translation: CASSDRGFSYNEQFF. The whole variable domain, filled in from reference TRBV2 and TRBJ2-1, reads EPEVTQTPSHQVTQMGQEVILRCVPISNHLYFYWYRQILGQKVEFLVSFYNNEISEKSEIFDDQFSVERPDGSNFTLKIRSTKLEDSAMYFCASSDRGFSYNEQFFGPGTRLTVL.

V gene TRBV28 combines with J gene TRBJ1-2; D gene ambiguous. The CDR3 has 14 residues. Germline values: CDR1 MDHEN, CDR2 SYDVKM. Trimming removed 5 bases from V and 2 bases from J, with 12 bases in between. The CDR3 reads CASSRPGGNYGYTF. CDR3 DNA: TGTGCCAGCAGTCGCCCGGGAGGGAACTATGGCTACACCTTC.

The chain has TRBV5-4 and TRBJ2-7; TRBD2 might be the D (5 bases). Per germline, CDR1 SGHNT and CDR2 YYREEE (reference sequence). The CDR3 runs 14 residues. V lost 1 base to trimming and J lost 1 base, with 9 bases between them. CDR3 sequence reads: CASSLSSSSYEQYF. CDR3 in DNA: TGTGCCAGCAGCTTGTCTAGCAGTTCCTACGAGCAGTACTTC.

The J gene is TRBJ1-1, the V gene TRBV5-1, with D possibly TRBD1 on 5 matching bases. Germline CDR1 SGHRS, CDR2 YFSETQ. This CDR3 has 13 amino acids. With 7 bases removed from V and 0 bases from J, the gap between germline ends came to 10 bases. The CDR3 DNA reads as TGCGCCAGCCGACAGAACATGAACACTGAAGCTTTCTTT. Amino acids: CASRQNMNTEAFF.

This chain uses TRBV14 with TRBJ1-6; 8 bases match TRBD1. The V gene's germline CDR1 is SGHDN and CDR2 FVKESK. CDR3 size: 15 residues. The J segment lost 7 bases and the V segment lost 3 bases, leaving 5 bases of the junction unmatched. The chain's CDR3 is CASSQKTGVNSPLHF. For the CDR3, the DNA is TGTGCCAGCAGCCAGAAGACAGGGGTGAATTCACCCCTCCACTTT.

V usage is TRBV6-5 and J usage is TRBJ2-3; TRBD2 matches 11 bases. Germline trimming cut 5 bases from V and 4 bases from J; bases unmatched to any gene: 5. CDR1 is MNHEY, CDR2 SVGAGI, per germline. The CDR3 is 15 amino acids. CDR3 nucleotide sequence: TGTGCCAGCAGTCCCACTAGCGGGAGCGCAGATACGCAGTATTTT. Translation gives CASSPTSGSADTQYF.

The rearrangement uses TRBV6-1 and TRBJ2-7, with 9 bases that match TRBD1. Per germline, CDR1 MNHNS and CDR2 SASEGT. This CDR3 contains 14 residues. V dropped 5 bases and J dropped 2; count of bases not matched to a gene: 4. CDR3 region: CASSPGTGPYEQYF. The CDR3 nucleotides are TGTGCCAGCAGTCCCGGGACAGGGCCCTACGAGCAGTACTTC.

V usage is TRBV19 and J usage is TRBJ2-7; no reliable D call. Germline CDR1 and CDR2: LNHDA and SQIVND (reference sequence). V lost 6 bases and J 4 bases, leaving 10 bases between the germline ends. The length of the CDR3 is 12 residues. This CDR3 reads CASRGYSYEQYF. In DNA, the CDR3 is TGTGCCAGTAGGGGCTACAGTTACGAGCAGTACTTC.

This clone was detected only a few times. V gene TRBV30 combines with J gene TRBJ2-2; TRBD2 is a possible D gene (5 bases). Trimming left V 1 base short and J 13 bases short, with 10 bases between. Germline loops: CDR1 GTSNPN, CDR2 SVGIG (reference sequence). This CDR3 is 11 amino acids long. The CDR3 DNA follows: TGTGCCTGGAGTGGGTCGGGGTGGCTGTTTTTT. Residues: CAWSGSGWLFF.

The chain uses TRBV5-1 and TRBJ2-2, with a tentative D call TRBD1 (6 bases). Germline V lookup: CDR1 SGHRS, CDR2 YFSETQ. CDR3 size: 15 residues. Trimming cost V 4 bases and J 5 bases, with 15 bases left between them. The CDR3 is CASSQGWGRTGELFF. In DNA, the CDR3 is TGCGCCAGCAGCCAGGGCTGGGGGCGTACCGGGGAGCTGTTTTTT.

The DNA of the CDR3 is TGTGGAGGAGGTGACCACGTGAGTCAGCCCCAGCATTTT. Protein sequence: CGGGDHVSQPQHF. The chain recombines TRBV28 with TRBJ1-5; D gene unclear. Germline V lookup: CDR1 MDHEN, CDR2 SYDVKM. This CDR3 comprises 13 residues.

In this sample, this clone turned up a few times. The chain links TRBV2 to TRBJ1-5; D is unresolved. Germline-derived CDR1 and CDR2 are SNHLY and FYNNEI. V gave up 4 bases and J gave up 0 bases, with 16 bases separating them. This CDR3 has 17 residues. This chain's CDR3 is CASSVSRDNPSNQPQHF. CDR3 coding DNA: TGTGCCAGCAGTGTATCACGGGATAATCCTAGCAATCAGCCCCAGCATTTT.

The chain combines TRBV6-1 with TRBJ1-1; D is unclear. Looked up from germline, CDR1 is MNHNS and CDR2 is SASEGT. The V and J ends lost 7 bases and 6 bases respectively, with 15 bases between them. The CDR3 has 13 amino acids. CDR3 loop: CASTLVPRAEAFF. Here the CDR3 DNA reads TGTGCCAGCACCCTCGTCCCGCGGGCTGAAGCTTTCTTT.

The chain links TRBV5-4 to TRBJ1-1, with D possibly matching TRBD1 (6 bases). V was cut by 4 bases and J by 6 bases, with 19 bases left in between. The CDR3 is made up of 15 amino acids. Germline V gives CDR1 SGHNT, CDR2 YYREEE (reference sequence). CDR3 residues: CASSLPQGSVAEAFF. CDR3 bases: TGTGCCAGCAGCCTGCCACAGGGATCAGTGGCTGAAGCTTTCTTT.

The V gene is TRBV29-1, the J gene TRBJ1-1, with TRBD1 as a possible D gene (5 bases). Germline CDR1 is SQVTM and CDR2 is ANQGSEA. The CDR3 covers 12 residues. Trimming pared 3 bases from V and 5 bases from J, leaving 10 bases between. CDR3: CSVDGAGTEAFF. The CDR3 DNA reads TGCAGCGTTGATGGGGCTGGAACTGAAGCTTTCTTT.